The subject of this entry is one TCR beta chain. Trimming removed 0 bases from V and 6 bases from J, with 11 bases in between. The CDR3 is 15 residues long. The germline V gene has CDR1 SGHTA and CDR2 FQGNSA. How the authors handled the data: Estimation of nucleated cell counts relied on the amplification of reference gene primers. Data came from immunoSEQ multiplex PCR; TCRdb stores just in-frame clones and leaves some out. From that table come the V and J calls and clone size; the DNA was used to work out D and trimming. The table records some 400,000 clones, more than 65% of them present only once. This entry is derived from a study of blood T cell repertoires in COVID-19.

The chain has TRBV7-2 and TRBJ2-2; D is undetermined. The sequence was collected from a human donor with acute or convalescent COVID-19. The donor label of this sample is uncertain. The sample comprised peripheral blood. CDR3 residues: CASSLAGAIAGELFF. CDR3 coding DNA: TGTGCCAGCAGCTTAGCCGGAGCTATCGCCGGGGAGCTGTTTTTT. Looking up the rest from reference TRBV7-2 and TRBJ2-2 gives the full variable domain: GAGVSQSPSNKVTEKGKDVELRCDPISGHTALYWYRQSLGQGLEFLIYFQGNSAPDKSGLPSDRFSAERTGGSVSTLTIQRTQQEDSAVYLCASSLAGAIAGELFFGEGSRLTVL.